This paragraph covers one TCR beta chain sequence. The data are from a study of blood T cells in healthy people across ages. Study-wide background: With template switching, about one barcoded beta molecule was captured per two T cells.

A J-beta primer mix and a sample-barcoded 5' primer were used in a second PCR of about 7 to 12 cycles. TCRdb passed the 5' RACE reads through MiXCR, listing each CDR3 protein once. The sample has roughly 800,000 distinct CDR3 sequences; about 55% are singletons. Extracted total RNA amounted to at least 6 micrograms for each sample. V was shortened by 4 bases and J by 4 bases, with 25 bases between the two germline ends. In germline, CDR1 is SGHDN, CDR2 FVKESK. This CDR3 spans 18 amino acids. Sequencing was done on a sample of blood. This chain uses TRBV14 with TRBJ1-1, with D possibly TRBD1 on 6 matching bases. This TCR was sampled from an elderly man in good health. CDR3 sequence reads: CASSPTGRQGKGFTEAFF. Written as DNA, the CDR3 is TGTGCCAGCAGCCCGACCGGGCGGCAGGGGAAGGGTTTCACTGAAGCTTTCTTT.